Following are 31 T cell receptor beta chains from one sample sequenced in a study of CD8 T cells in ankylosing spondylitis. Points from the study as a whole: A TCR beta motif made of several highly homologous variants seemed typical of ankylosing spondylitis blood.

These TCRs are of unknown antigen specificity. One entry per CDR3 protein, called by TCRdb with MiXCR from the 5' RACE reads. The sample yields roughly 400,000 distinct CDR3 sequences, 20% to 25% seen once. Sequenced: blood, either unsorted or a sorted T cell fraction (not recorded which). These TCRs come from a male donor with ankylosing spondylitis.

The CDR3 coding sequence is TGTGCCAGCAGTTCGGGGGGGGGCGTCTACAATGAGCAGTTCTTC. This sequence encodes CASSSGGGVYNEQFF. The chain has TRBV28 and TRBJ2-1, with 8 bases that match TRBD2. The CDR3 contains 15 residues. V was clipped by 4 bases and J by 3 bases; unmatched bases: 5. Germline V lookup: CDR1 MDHEN, CDR2 SYDVKM. The whole variable domain, filled in from reference TRBV28 and TRBJ2-1, reads DVKVTQSSRYLVKRTGEKVFLECVQDMDHENMFWYRQDPGLGLRLIYFSYDVKMKEKGDIPEGYSVSREKKERFSLILESASTNQTSMYLCASSSGGGVYNEQFFGPGTRLTVL.

The V and J genes are TRBV19 and TRBJ2-1, with D possibly called TRBD1 or TRBD2 (5 bases each). This CDR3 has 16 residues. Germline-derived CDR1 and CDR2 are LNHDA and SQIVND (reference sequence). Trimming cost V 5 bases and J 5 bases, with 19 bases left between them. DNA of the CDR3: TGTGCCAGTAGTGGACTTTGGGACGCGAGCCACAATGAGCAGTTCTTC. It yields the protein CASSGLWDASHNEQFF.

This clonotype was seen a few times. The chain couples TRBV10-3 to TRBJ2-7; no reliable D call. The CDR3 covers 15 residues. The V gene's germline CDR1 is ENHRY and CDR2 SYGVKD. V lost 6 bases, J lost 0 bases, and 15 bases lay in between. The CDR3: CAISWSEGFSYEQYF. The CDR3 DNA follows: TGTGCCATCAGCTGGTCAGAAGGGTTCTCCTACGAGCAGTACTTC.

This clonotype has more than one count but fewer than ten. The rearrangement uses TRBV28 and TRBJ2-1, with D unresolved. The CDR3 sequence is 14 residues long. V lost 3 bases to trimming and J lost 5 bases, with 11 bases between them. Germline lookup yields CDR1 MDHEN and CDR2 SYDVKM. The DNA of the CDR3 is TGTGCCAGCAGTTTCGGAGCTCTCCACAATGAGCAGTTCTTC. It specifies CASSFGALHNEQFF.

At least ten counts were recorded for this clonotype. The genes are TRBV12-3 or TRBV12-4 and TRBJ2-7; D possibly corresponds to TRBD1 (5 bases). Deletions cut 3 bases from V and 7 bases from J, with 16 bases between. CDR3 length: 14 residues. CDR3 region: CASSFLGPLWEQYF. The CDR3 coding sequence is TGTGCCAGCAGTTTCCTGGGGCCCTTGTGGGAGCAGTACTTC.

This CDR3 is CSVPPPWSVRTDTQYF. In DNA, the CDR3 is TGCAGCGTCCCTCCCCCTTGGAGTGTGCGCACAGATACGCAGTATTTT. The rearrangement joins TRBV29-1 to TRBJ2-3, with D unclear. Per the germline V gene, CDR1 is SQVTM and CDR2 is ANQGSEA. The CDR3 spans 16 residues. V was clipped by 6 bases and J by 1 base, with 20 bases between them.

This clonotype was picked up a small number of times. The V gene is TRBV12-3 or TRBV12-4, the J gene TRBJ2-6; the D gene is possibly TRBD2 (5 bases). The CDR3 contains 16 residues. Trimming pared 0 bases from V and 2 bases from J, leaving 8 bases between. CDR3 nucleotides: TGTGCCAGCAGTTTAGCGGGAGCACCTGGGGCCAACGTCCTGACTTTC. Amino acids: CASSLAGAPGANVLTF.

The CDR3 loop reads CASSSLQGKQFF. Here the CDR3 DNA reads TGTGCCAGCAGCTCCCTGCAGGGGAAGCAGTTCTTC. The rearrangement uses TRBV7-8 and TRBJ2-1; possibly TRBD1 for D (6 bases). The V end lost 4 bases, the J end lost 11 bases, and 12 bases lay between the germline ends. The CDR3 length is 12 residues. Germline V gene sequence: CDR1 SGHVS, CDR2 FQNEAQ.

The V call is TRBV20-1, the J call TRBJ2-5; D is uncertain. Trimming removed 2 bases at V and 5 bases at J, with 12 bases between. Per the germline V gene, CDR1 is DFQATT and CDR2 is SNEGSKA (reference sequence). The CDR3 length is 13 residues. The CDR3 DNA is TGCAGTGCTAGAATGGGTTATACTGAGACCCAGTACTTC. It encodes CSARMGYTETQYF.

The gene calls are TRBV5-6 and TRBJ1-1; D unresolved. The V and J ends lost 2 bases and 0 bases respectively, with 8 bases between them. The germline V gene encodes CDR1 SGHDT and CDR2 YYEEEE. This CDR3 region has 14 residues. The CDR3 is CASSLAAVNTEAFF. The CDR3, as DNA: TGTGCCAGCAGCTTAGCGGCCGTGAACACTGAAGCTTTCTTT. Full variable domain (missing parts from reference TRBV5-6 and TRBJ1-1): DAGVTQSPTHLIKTRGQQVTLRCSPKSGHDTVSWYQQALGQGPQFIFQYYEEEERQRGNFPDRFSGHQFPNYSSELNVNALLLGDSALYLCASSLAAVNTEAFFGQGTRLTVV.

This clonotype was detected a few times. The chain combines TRBV9 with TRBJ2-7; D possibly corresponds to TRBD2 (6 bases). V gave up 0 bases and J gave up 3 bases, with 13 bases separating them. CDR3 length equals 15 residues. The germline V gene encodes CDR1 SGDLS and CDR2 YYNGEE. The CDR3 reads CASSVEGGIYYEQYF. In nucleotides, the CDR3 is TGTGCCAGCAGCGTAGAGGGCGGGATTTACTACGAGCAGTACTTC.

This clonotype appeared a few times. The chain carries TRBV5-1 and TRBJ2-5, with a possible D match to TRBD1 (5 bases). V lost 0 bases, J lost 4 bases, and 10 bases lay in between. Germline V gene lookup returns CDR1 SGHRS and CDR2 YFSETQ. The CDR3 totals 14 residues. In DNA, the CDR3 is TGCGCCAGCAGCTTGGAAGGGGCGGTAGAGACCCAGTACTTC. It is translated as CASSLEGAVETQYF. Drawing the rest from reference TRBV5-1 and TRBJ2-5, the complete variable domain is KAGVTQTPRYLIKTRGQQVTLSCSPISGHRSVSWYQQTPGQGLQFLFEYFSETQRNKGNFPGRFSGRQFSNSRSEMNVSTLELGDSALYLCASSLEGAVETQYFGPGTRLLVL.

The gene calls are TRBV20-1 and TRBJ2-1, with 7 bases aligning to TRBD1. The CDR3 totals 14 residues. V lost 5 bases and J lost 1; bases outside the gene matches: 5. CDR1 and CDR2 (germline): DFQATT, SNEGSKA (reference sequence). CDR3 sequence reads: CSASRQGSYNEQFF. CDR3 bases: TGCAGTGCTTCTAGACAGGGTTCCTACAATGAGCAGTTCTTC.

This clonotype occurred once. The chain combines TRBV3-1 with TRBJ2-7; a weak D match, TRBD2 (6 bases). The germline V and J ends were trimmed by 0 bases and 6 bases, with 12 bases remaining between them. The CDR3 length is 14 residues. Looked up from germline, CDR1 is LGHDT and CDR2 is YNNKEL (reference sequence). The CDR3 protein is CASSQDWRGAEQYF. The CDR3 nucleotides read TGTGCCAGCAGCCAAGATTGGAGGGGTGCCGAGCAGTACTTC.

V is TRBV18 and J is TRBJ2-1; no definite D call. This CDR3 comprises 13 residues. V was shortened by 2 bases and J by 5 bases, with 7 bases between the two germline ends. CDR1 is KGHSH, CDR2 LQKENI, per germline. The CDR3 protein is CASSPYMDNEQFF. The CDR3 DNA is TGTGCCAGCTCACCATACATGGACAATGAGCAGTTCTTC.

This clonotype was detected a few times. The rearrangement joins TRBV11-2 to TRBJ2-7; a possible D gene is TRBD2 (5 bases). This CDR3 comprises 14 residues. The germline V and J ends were trimmed by 5 bases and 3 bases, with 14 bases remaining between them. Per the germline V gene, CDR1 is SGHAT and CDR2 is FQNNGV. This chain's CDR3 is CASSQEGLIYEQYF. CDR3 DNA sequence: TGTGCCAGCAGCCAAGAGGGCCTTATCTACGAGCAGTACTTC. The full variable domain, in which reference TRBV11-2 and TRBJ2-7 provide the parts outside the CDR3, is EAGVAQSPRYKIIEKRQSVAFWCNPISGHATLYWYQQILGQGPKLLIQFQNNGVVDDSQLPKDRFSAERLKGVDSTLKIQPAKLEDSAVYLCASSQEGLIYEQYFGPGTRLTVT.

This chain connects TRBV28 to TRBJ2-5; perhaps TRBD2 as D (6 bases). The CDR3 extends over 14 amino acids. The V end was cut by 4 bases, the J end by 7 bases, with 16 bases between. Germline-derived CDR1 and CDR2 are MDHEN and SYDVKM. CDR3 in DNA: TGTGCCAGCAGTTCCCGGCGGGGTTTATTGACCCAGTACTTC. Translated, it gives CASSSRRGLLTQYF.

This clonotype has only a few counts. The chain uses TRBV10-3 and TRBJ1-1, with D uncertain. Germline V gives CDR1 ENHRY, CDR2 SYGVKD. The length of the CDR3 is 12 residues. V lost 3 bases and J 11 bases, leaving 13 bases between the germline ends. Here the CDR3 reads CAISDLAVRAFF. The CDR3 nucleotides are TGTGCCATCAGTGATCTTGCAGTCCGGGCTTTCTTT.

J is TRBJ2-1 and V is TRBV10-1, with unresolved D. The CDR3 has 14 amino acids. With 8 bases removed from V and 3 bases from J, the gap between germline ends came to 14 bases. From germline, CDR1 is WNHNN and CDR2 SYGVQD (reference sequence). CDR3 sequence: CASSYSKGYNEQFF. CDR3 in DNA: TGCGCCAGCTCGTATTCGAAAGGCTACAATGAGCAGTTCTTC.

CDR3 nucleotide sequence: TGTGCCAGCAGCGCTAGTATAACCGGGGAGCTGTTTTTT. This encodes CASSASITGELFF. The V gene is TRBV9, the J gene TRBJ2-2, with D hard to call. This CDR3 region has 13 residues. In germline, CDR1 is SGDLS, CDR2 YYNGEE. V was trimmed by 3 bases and J by 5 bases, leaving 8 bases between them.

This clonotype was counted between two and nine times. The chain carries TRBV29-1 and TRBJ1-2; D is unclear. The germline gives CDR1 SQVTM, CDR2 ANQGSEA. V was trimmed by 3 bases and J by 14 bases, leaving 10 bases between them. The CDR3 totals 9 residues. CDR3 protein: CSVEEGPTF. The CDR3 DNA reads TGCAGCGTTGAGGAAGGTCCTACCTTC.

This clonotype was seen only a few times. The chain carries TRBV11-2 and TRBJ2-1; D is undetermined. The germline gives CDR1 SGHAT, CDR2 FQNNGV. Trimming left V 6 bases short and J 4 bases short, with 10 bases between. This CDR3 has 13 amino acids. The CDR3 protein is CASREWGYNEQFF. In DNA, the CDR3 is TGTGCCAGCAGAGAGTGGGGTTACAATGAGCAGTTCTTC.

The sample holds a few counts of this clonotype. The chain employs TRBV28 and TRBJ1-6, with a weak D call TRBD1 (5 bases). Germline loops: CDR1 MDHEN, CDR2 SYDVKM. The V gene lost 6 bases and the J gene lost 8 bases, with 20 bases spanning the gap. The CDR3 is 16 amino acids. CDR3 coding DNA: TGTGCCAGCAGGAATTTGGGGGGAAACCTGGATTCACCCCTCCACTTT. The encoded protein is CASRNLGGNLDSPLHF.

The chain couples TRBV20-1 to TRBJ2-3, with TRBD2 identical over 8 bases. V dropped 6 bases and J dropped 6; count of bases not matched to a gene: 5. CDR1 is DFQATT, CDR2 SNEGSKA, per germline (reference sequence). The CDR3 has 12 amino acids. CDR3 nucleotides: TGCAGTGCGGGCGGGGGGCCGGATACGCAGTATTTT. Translating gives CSAGGGPDTQYF.

The table lists this clonotype with a few counts. The V and J genes are TRBV6-1 and TRBJ1-5, with 7 positions matching TRBD1. This CDR3 has 15 residues. Germline CDR1 and CDR2: MNHNS and SASEGT. Germline trimming cut 7 bases from V and 3 bases from J; bases unmatched to any gene: 9. The CDR3 is CASKPDREANQPQHF. The CDR3 DNA reads as TGTGCCAGCAAACCCGACAGGGAAGCCAATCAGCCCCAGCATTTT.

This clonotype occurred a few times. The V call is TRBV30, the J call TRBJ2-5, with TRBD1 matching 12 bases. Germline V gene data show CDR1 as GTSNPN and CDR2 as SVGIG (reference sequence). CDR3 length: 14 residues. The ends lost 8 bases at V and 4 bases at J; junction bases unmatched: 8. CDR3 sequence (DNA): TGTGCCACTCACCGGGACAGGGGGCGAGAGACCCAGTACTTC. Protein sequence: CATHRDRGRETQYF.

The gene calls are TRBV28 and TRBJ2-7; tentatively, D is TRBD2 (6 bases). Looked up from germline, CDR1 is MDHEN and CDR2 is SYDVKM. Trimming stripped 4 bases from V and 3 bases from J, with 16 bases between. The CDR3 is 15 amino acids. The CDR3: CASSSPGTVDYEQYF. The CDR3 DNA is TGTGCCAGCAGTTCCCCCGGGACTGTAGACTACGAGCAGTACTTC.

This clonotype turned up a few times. The chain links TRBV28 to TRBJ2-1, with TRBD1 matching over 11 bases. The germline CDR1 and CDR2 sequences are MDHEN and SYDVKM. The CDR3 has 16 amino acids. V gave up 6 bases and J gave up 8 bases; unmatched junction bases: 12. The CDR3 sequence: CASRGKGQGVGYEQFF. The CDR3 coding sequence is TGTGCCAGCAGGGGTAAGGGACAGGGGGTTGGATATGAGCAGTTCTTC.

The V call is TRBV28, the J call TRBJ2-7; the D gene is possibly TRBD1 (7 bases). CDR1 and CDR2 from the germline V gene are MDHEN and SYDVKM. Trimming removed 4 bases at V and 2 bases at J, with 18 bases between. The CDR3 sequence is 16 residues long. The CDR3 DNA reads TGTGCCAGCAGTTCACCCACAGGGGACTCCGCCTACGAGCAGTACTTC. Protein product: CASSSPTGDSAYEQYF.

This clonotype has more than one count but fewer than ten. The gene calls are TRBV10-3 and TRBJ2-5; 8 bases map to TRBD1. The CDR3 totals 15 residues. J gave up 2 bases and V 4 bases, and 6 bases lay outside the gene matches. The germline V gene encodes CDR1 ENHRY and CDR2 SYGVKD. CDR3 in amino acids: CAISAGTGDQETQYF. CDR3 in DNA: TGTGCCATCAGTGCCGGGACAGGAGATCAAGAGACCCAGTACTTC.

Only a few counts were recorded for this clonotype. The chain joins TRBV6-2 or TRBV6-3 to TRBJ2-3; 7 nucleotides match TRBD2. This CDR3 spans 15 amino acids. The V and J ends lost 2 bases and 2 bases, in that order; junction bases with no gene match: 4. Germline V gene lookup returns CDR1 MNHEY and CDR2 SVGEGT. CDR3 sequence reads: CASSYSAGATDTQYF. CDR3 DNA: TGTGCCAGCAGTTACAGCGCGGGAGCCACAGATACGCAGTATTTT.